This entry lists 11 T cell receptor beta chains sequenced from one sample in a study of response to subunit inactivated influenza vaccine. MiXCR, run by TCRdb on the RT-PCR reads, gives a single entry per CDR3 protein. The sample yields 530,000 or so distinct CDR3 sequences, around 13% seen once. The sample consisted of PBMCs from blood, taken approximately 12 days after vaccination. The receptors come from a man aged 50-60 years who received an inactivated influenza vaccine.

This clonotype was seen only a few times. V and J are TRBV3-1 and TRBJ2-7, with 10 nucleotides matching TRBD1. Germline V lookup: CDR1 LGHDT, CDR2 YNNKEL (reference sequence). V dropped 0 bases and J dropped 3; count of bases not matched to a gene: 2. This CDR3 has 15 amino acids. The CDR3 DNA is TGTGCCAGCAGCCAAGATAGGACAGGGGGCTACGAGCAGTACTTC. Translating it yields CASSQDRTGGYEQYF.

The chain couples TRBV11-2 to TRBJ1-1; 7 bases align to TRBD1. This CDR3 has 14 amino acids. Germline V lookup: CDR1 SGHAT, CDR2 FQNNGV. V lost 3 bases and J lost 4; bases outside the gene matches: 5. As DNA, the CDR3 is TGTGCCAGCAGCTTCCGGACAGGCATCACTGAAGCTTTCTTT. Amino acid sequence: CASSFRTGITEAFF.

The chain carries TRBV6-2 or TRBV6-3 and TRBJ2-6; D is perhaps TRBD1 (6 bases). This CDR3 region has 15 residues. Germline V gives CDR1 MNHEY, CDR2 SVGEGT. V was trimmed by 6 bases and J by 0 bases, leaving 9 bases between them. CDR3 nucleotide sequence: TGTGCCAGCAGGCAGGGGACCTCTGGGGCCAACGTCCTGACTTTC. This sequence encodes CASRQGTSGANVLTF.

Note on this clonotype: A read error is possible here, since a much larger clone lies one base away. No conserved phenylalanine or tryptophan ends this CDR3, so it is likely a read error. The chain recombines TRBV6-2 or TRBV6-3 with TRBJ2-3, with 7 nucleotides matching TRBD2. The CDR3 spans 14 residues. With 7 bases clipped from V and 2 bases from J, the junction kept 6 bases outside the gene matches. Germline CDR1 reads MNHEY; CDR2 reads SVGEGT. CDR3 nucleotide sequence: TGTGCCAGCACCCGGGGGGACCCCACAGATACGCAGTATCTT. Amino acids: CASTRGDPTDTQYL.

The chain combines TRBV5-1 with TRBJ2-1, with TRBD2 as a possible D gene (7 bases). Germline CDR1 reads SGHRS; CDR2 reads YFSETQ. Trimming took off 1 base at V and 7 bases at J, with 12 bases between the two ends. The CDR3 length is 14 residues. The DNA of the CDR3 is TGCGCCAGCAGCTTGTGGGGGGGCGAAAATGAGCAGTTCTTC. Translated, it gives CASSLWGGENEQFF.

The chain employs TRBV5-1 and TRBJ2-3; no clear D gene. The CDR3 is 15 residues long. V shed 0 bases and J shed 4 bases, with 12 bases lying between them. Per the germline V gene, CDR1 is SGHRS and CDR2 is YFSETQ. CDR3 DNA: TGCGCCAGCAGCTTGGGTCCAGGATCGGCAGATACGCAGTATTTT. The encoded protein is CASSLGPGSADTQYF.

This clonotype was picked up many times. The V and J genes are TRBV5-1 and TRBJ2-5; 10 nucleotides align to TRBD1. Germline-derived CDR1 and CDR2 are SGHRS and YFSETQ. V shed 0 bases and J 1 base; nucleotides not matched to a gene: 15. The CDR3 runs 20 residues. The CDR3 region has the DNA TGCGCCAGCAGCTTGGCCAACCGTCGATCGGGACAGGGGTTCCAAGAGACCCAGTACTTC. It is translated as CASSLANRRSGQGFQETQYF.

The chain links TRBV7-2 to TRBJ1-2; D may be TRBD1 (6 bases). V shed 5 bases and J shed 1 base, with 11 bases lying between them. CDR1 and CDR2 from the germline V gene are SGHTA and FQGNSA. The CDR3 loop spans 14 amino acids. This CDR3 reads CASSEDSLNYGYTF. As DNA, the CDR3 is TGTGCCAGCAGCGAGGACAGCCTTAACTATGGCTACACCTTC.

This clonotype was seen a few times. This chain connects TRBV20-1 to TRBJ1-4; weak D call: TRBD1 (6 bases). The CDR3 sequence is 13 residues long. Germline assignment: CDR1 DFQATT and CDR2 SNEGSKA (reference sequence). V dropped 4 bases and J dropped 6 bases, with 12 bases sitting between them. CDR3 in amino acids: CSATTGLDEKLFF. The CDR3 DNA reads as TGCAGTGCTACGACAGGACTGGATGAAAAACTGTTTTTT.

In this sample, this clonotype turned up a few times. This chain joins TRBV10-3 and TRBJ2-4; TRBD1 matches at 8 bases. In germline, CDR1 is ENHRY, CDR2 SYGVKD. Unmatched junction bases numbered 19, after V lost 6 bases and J lost 6 bases. The CDR3 is made up of 18 amino acids. CDR3 in DNA: TGTGCCATCAGCCCCACTCAGGGGGCAAATTCCTTGTTAAACATTCAGTACTTC. Protein: CAISPTQGANSLLNIQYF.

The table lists this clonotype with a few counts. CDR3 residues: CASTGAGSSYNEQFF. The DNA for the CDR3 is TGTGCCAGCACTGGTGCGGGTAGCTCCTACAATGAGCAGTTCTTC. The chain links TRBV11-3 to TRBJ2-1, with TRBD2 as a possible D gene (5 bases). Germline V gene sequence: CDR1 SGHNT, CDR2 YENEEA. CDR3 length: 15 residues. Trimming removed 7 bases at V and 0 bases at J, with 13 bases between.